A selection of T cell receptor beta chains follows, all from one sample in a study of siplizumab effects on memory and regulatory T cells. Sequenced by immunoSEQ multiplex PCR; TCRdb stores in-frame clones only, minus some. This repertoire shows some 100,000 clones, 90% to 95% found once; its top ten account for approximately 1.4%. The sample comprised non-Treg CD4+ T cells sorted from blood. The receptors were gathered from a human donor in good health. Both conserved end residues are part of each CDR3. Fields, in order: V gene, D gene, clone size, J gene, CDR3 protein, CDR3 DNA. D genes are given only for firm matches. Not all rows give a size; the values are once, few, many and, for expanded clones, a class.

v_call: TRBV6-5
d_call: .
clone_size: few
j_call: TRBJ1-1
cdr3_aa: CATEREAFF
cdr3_nt: TGTGCCACCGAGCGTGAAGCTTTCTTT

v_call: TRBV2
d_call: .
clone_size: .
j_call: TRBJ2-6
cdr3_aa: CASRGSGANVLTF
cdr3_nt: TGTGCCAGCAGGGGCTCTGGGGCCAACGTCCTGACTTTC

v_call: TRBV7-4
d_call: .
clone_size: .
j_call: TRBJ2-4
cdr3_aa: CASSLDSMLRAPKNIQYF
cdr3_nt: TGTGCCAGCAGCTTGGACTCTATGCTGAGGGCCCCCAAAAACATTCAGTACTTC

v_call: TRBV5-1
d_call: .
clone_size: .
j_call: TRBJ2-1
cdr3_aa: CASSAGSSTYNEQFF
cdr3_nt: TGCGCCAGCAGCGCGGGCTCTTCAACCTACAATGAGCAGTTCTTC

v_call: TRBV15
d_call: .
clone_size: .
j_call: TRBJ2-1
cdr3_aa: CATSRPKGLASPHEQFF
cdr3_nt: TGTGCCACCAGCAGGCCCAAGGGGCTAGCTTCTCCCCATGAGCAGTTCTTC

v_call: TRBV6-5
d_call: .
clone_size: once
j_call: TRBJ1-3
cdr3_aa: CASSYSSLPGNTIYF
cdr3_nt: TGTGCCAGCAGTTACTCGTCACTGCCTGGAAACACCATATATTTT

v_call: TRBV19
d_call: TRBD1
clone_size: .
j_call: TRBJ2-5
cdr3_aa: CASSGQGRGSETQYF
cdr3_nt: TGTGCCAGTAGTGGACAGGGTCGGGGTAGCGAGACCCAGTACTTC

v_call: TRBV25-1
d_call: .
clone_size: .
j_call: TRBJ1-6
cdr3_aa: CASSGRQAGSSPLHF
cdr3_nt: TGTGCCAGCAGTGGGAGACAGGCCGGGAGTTCACCCCTCCACTTT

v_call: TRBV28
d_call: .
clone_size: .
j_call: TRBJ1-2
cdr3_aa: CASSLVGQHGYTF
cdr3_nt: TGTGCCAGCAGTTTAGTGGGACAACATGGCTACACCTTC

v_call: TRBV28
d_call: .
clone_size: .
j_call: TRBJ2-1
cdr3_aa: CASSAAGTAGDNEQFF
cdr3_nt: TGTGCCAGCAGTGCCGCCGGGACAGCGGGGGACAATGAGCAGTTCTTC

v_call: TRBV30
d_call: .
clone_size: once
j_call: TRBJ1-3
cdr3_aa: CAWSGGRSGNTIYF
cdr3_nt: TGTGCCTGGAGTGGGGGGCGGTCGGGAAACACCATATATTTT

v_call: TRBV4-1
d_call: .
clone_size: .
j_call: TRBJ2-7
cdr3_aa: CASSQGSSYEQYF
cdr3_nt: TGCGCCAGCAGCCAAGGGAGCTCCTACGAGCAGTACTTC

v_call: TRBV5-4
d_call: .
clone_size: .
j_call: TRBJ2-2
cdr3_aa: CASSLFMNTGELFF
cdr3_nt: TGTGCCAGCAGCTTGTTTATGAACACCGGGGAGCTGTTTTTT

v_call: TRBV27
d_call: .
clone_size: .
j_call: TRBJ2-1
cdr3_aa: CASSFLDFNSYNEQFF
cdr3_nt: TGTGCCAGCAGTTTTTTAGACTTTAACTCCTACAATGAGCAGTTCTTC

v_call: TRBV5-1
d_call: .
clone_size: .
j_call: TRBJ1-3
cdr3_aa: CASSLHDSGNTIYF
cdr3_nt: TGCGCCAGCAGCTTGCACGACTCTGGAAACACCATATATTTT

v_call: TRBV6-1
d_call: .
clone_size: .
j_call: TRBJ2-1
cdr3_aa: CASSDQQRTSYNEQFF
cdr3_nt: TGTGCCAGCAGTGACCAACAGCGGACGTCCTACAATGAGCAGTTCTTC

v_call: TRBV30
d_call: .
clone_size: .
j_call: TRBJ2-3
cdr3_aa: CAWSMGTDTQYF
cdr3_nt: TGTGCCTGGTCGATGGGCACAGATACGCAGTATTTT

v_call: TRBV19
d_call: .
clone_size: .
j_call: TRBJ1-1
cdr3_aa: CASSIVGDTEAFF
cdr3_nt: TGTGCCAGTAGTATAGTGGGGGACACTGAAGCTTTCTTT

v_call: TRBV19
d_call: TRBD1
clone_size: .
j_call: TRBJ2-3
cdr3_aa: CATSSGTGPDTQYF
cdr3_nt: TGTGCCACCAGCAGCGGGACAGGGCCAGATACGCAGTATTTT

v_call: TRBV7-8
d_call: .
clone_size: .
j_call: TRBJ1-4
cdr3_aa: CASSEGHGGIWEKLFF
cdr3_nt: TGTGCCAGCAGCGAGGGGCACGGGGGGATTTGGGAAAAACTGTTTTTT

v_call: TRBV5-4
d_call: TRBD1
clone_size: .
j_call: TRBJ2-7
cdr3_aa: CASSSLGARQGSEQYF
cdr3_nt: TGTGCCAGCAGCTCCTTGGGGGCCCGACAGGGAAGCGAGCAGTACTTC

v_call: TRBV27
d_call: .
clone_size: .
j_call: TRBJ1-2
cdr3_aa: CASAPGSTNYGYTF
cdr3_nt: TGTGCCAGCGCACCAGGGTCTACTAACTATGGCTACACCTTC

v_call: TRBV30
d_call: .
clone_size: .
j_call: TRBJ1-4
cdr3_aa: CAWSTKGEKLFF
cdr3_nt: TGTGCCTGGAGTACGAAGGGGGAAAAACTGTTTTTT

v_call: TRBV19
d_call: TRBD2
clone_size: .
j_call: TRBJ2-6
cdr3_aa: CASSTRTSGSSFSGANVLTF
cdr3_nt: TGTGCCAGTAGTACCCGGACTAGCGGGAGCTCCTTCTCTGGGGCCAACGTCCTGACTTTC

v_call: TRBV25-1
d_call: TRBD2
clone_size: .
j_call: TRBJ2-7
cdr3_aa: CASSEASGDRSYEQYF
cdr3_nt: TGTGCCAGCAGTGAGGCAAGCGGGGACCGCTCCTACGAGCAGTACTTC

v_call: TRBV5-1
d_call: TRBD2
clone_size: .
j_call: TRBJ2-5
cdr3_aa: CASSGEGASRPKTQYF
cdr3_nt: TGCGCCAGCAGTGGGGAGGGCGCTAGCCGTCCAAAGACCCAGTACTTC

v_call: TRBV27
d_call: .
clone_size: .
j_call: TRBJ2-7
cdr3_aa: CASRRGPSYEQYF
cdr3_nt: TGTGCCAGCAGACGGGGACCGTCCTACGAGCAGTACTTC

v_call: TRBV28
d_call: .
clone_size: .
j_call: TRBJ1-1
cdr3_aa: CASSLTAAEAFF
cdr3_nt: TGTGCCAGCAGTTTAACGGCAGCTGAAGCTTTCTTT

v_call: TRBV19
d_call: TRBD2
clone_size: .
j_call: TRBJ2-7
cdr3_aa: CASSVGGRSYEQYF
cdr3_nt: TGTGCCAGTAGTGTGGGCGGGAGGTCCTACGAGCAGTACTTC

v_call: TRBV30
d_call: .
clone_size: .
j_call: TRBJ2-7
cdr3_aa: CAWTNPPGYEQYF
cdr3_nt: TGTGCCTGGACTAATCCTCCGGGCTACGAGCAGTACTTC

v_call: TRBV28
d_call: TRBD1
clone_size: .
j_call: TRBJ1-1
cdr3_aa: CAIGGSQAFF
cdr3_nt: TGTGCCATAGGGGGCTCACAAGCTTTCTTT

v_call: TRBV10-3
d_call: TRBD2
clone_size: .
j_call: TRBJ2-3
cdr3_aa: CAIRDTGGAADTQYF
cdr3_nt: TGTGCCATCAGGGACACGGGAGGGGCCGCAGATACGCAGTATTTT

v_call: TRBV30
d_call: .
clone_size: .
j_call: TRBJ2-7
cdr3_aa: CACLRGAAYEQYF
cdr3_nt: TGTGCCTGTCTGAGAGGGGCCGCCTACGAGCAGTACTTC

v_call: TRBV5-6
d_call: TRBD1
clone_size: .
j_call: TRBJ1-2
cdr3_aa: CASSLPGQGQWGYTF
cdr3_nt: TGTGCCAGCAGCTTGCCGGGACAGGGCCAATGGGGCTACACCTTC

v_call: TRBV20-1
d_call: .
clone_size: .
j_call: TRBJ2-7
cdr3_aa: CSAGDRYEQYF
cdr3_nt: TGCAGTGCTGGAGACAGGTACGAGCAGTACTTC

v_call: TRBV10-1
d_call: .
clone_size: .
j_call: TRBJ2-3
cdr3_aa: CARNLIGQEIVDTQYF
cdr3_nt: TGCGCCAGAAATCTGATCGGGCAGGAGATCGTAGATACGCAGTATTTT

v_call: TRBV28
d_call: TRBD1
clone_size: .
j_call: TRBJ1-2
cdr3_aa: CASSLTDRGGYGYGYTF
cdr3_nt: TGTGCCAGCAGTTTGACGGACAGGGGTGGTTATGGCTATGGCTACACCTTC

v_call: TRBV5-1
d_call: TRBD1
clone_size: once
j_call: TRBJ1-2
cdr3_aa: CASSPKGQGNYGYTF
cdr3_nt: TGCGCCAGCAGCCCTAAGGGACAGGGGAACTATGGCTACACCTTC

v_call: TRBV18
d_call: .
clone_size: .
j_call: TRBJ2-3
cdr3_aa: CASSPYLRVGTDTQYF
cdr3_nt: TGTGCCAGCTCACCATATCTCAGGGTAGGAACAGATACGCAGTATTTT

v_call: TRBV30
d_call: .
clone_size: .
j_call: TRBJ1-1
cdr3_aa: CAGCRGNTEAFF
cdr3_nt: TGTGCCGGGTGTCGCGGGAACACTGAAGCTTTCTTT

v_call: TRBV18
d_call: .
clone_size: .
j_call: TRBJ1-1
cdr3_aa: CASSPVSRGTEAFF
cdr3_nt: TGTGCCAGCTCACCAGTTTCCAGGGGCACTGAAGCTTTCTTT

v_call: TRBV9
d_call: TRBD1
clone_size: .
j_call: TRBJ2-7
cdr3_aa: CASSVADRGLYEQYF
cdr3_nt: TGTGCCAGCAGCGTAGCGGACAGGGGGCTGTACGAGCAGTACTTC

v_call: TRBV27
d_call: TRBD2
clone_size: .
j_call: TRBJ2-7
cdr3_aa: CASRRREAVAGREQYF
cdr3_nt: TGTGCCAGCAGGCGGAGGGAGGCGGTAGCGGGACGCGAGCAGTACTTC

v_call: TRBV11-1
d_call: .
clone_size: .
j_call: TRBJ2-1
cdr3_aa: CASSQTRERLNEQFF
cdr3_nt: TGTGCCAGCAGCCAGACTAGAGAGCGCCTCAATGAGCAGTTCTTC

v_call: TRBV25-1
d_call: TRBD1
clone_size: .
j_call: TRBJ1-1
cdr3_aa: CASSETGTVNTEAFF
cdr3_nt: TGTGCCAGCAGTGAAACGGGGACAGTAAACACTGAAGCTTTCTTT

v_call: TRBV7-3
d_call: .
clone_size: few
j_call: TRBJ2-2
cdr3_aa: CASTRSTGELFF
cdr3_nt: TGTGCCAGCACCCGAAGTACCGGGGAGCTGTTTTTT

v_call: TRBV7-2
d_call: TRBD2
clone_size: .
j_call: TRBJ2-2
cdr3_aa: CASSSRGLAGGTGELFF
cdr3_nt: TGTGCCAGCAGCTCCCGAGGTCTAGCGGGAGGGACCGGGGAGCTGTTTTTT

v_call: TRBV5-6
d_call: TRBD2
clone_size: .
j_call: TRBJ2-3
cdr3_aa: CASSLNLAGGSDTQYF
cdr3_nt: TGTGCCAGCAGCTTGAACCTAGCGGGAGGCTCAGATACGCAGTATTTT

v_call: TRBV5-8
d_call: .
clone_size: once
j_call: TRBJ2-7
cdr3_aa: CASGGPPGQRLF
cdr3_nt: TGTGCCAGCGGGGGGCCTCCGGGACAGCGTCTATTC

v_call: TRBV18
d_call: TRBD1
clone_size: few
j_call: TRBJ1-2
cdr3_aa: CASSPVLQGNYGYTF
cdr3_nt: TGTGCCAGCTCACCGGTACTACAGGGGAACTATGGCTACACCTTC

v_call: TRBV29-1
d_call: .
clone_size: .
j_call: TRBJ1-2
cdr3_aa: CSVVEGNYGYTF
cdr3_nt: TGCAGCGTTGTAGAGGGTAACTATGGCTACACCTTC

v_call: TRBV6-6
d_call: TRBD2
clone_size: .
j_call: TRBJ2-7
cdr3_aa: CASRRTSGPYEQYF
cdr3_nt: TGTGCCAGCCGTCGGACTAGCGGACCCTACGAGCAGTACTTC

v_call: TRBV19
d_call: TRBD1
clone_size: .
j_call: TRBJ2-5
cdr3_aa: CASSPPDRGRRETQYF
cdr3_nt: TGTGCCAGTAGTCCCCCTGACAGGGGGAGGAGAGAGACCCAGTACTTC

v_call: TRBV19
d_call: .
clone_size: .
j_call: TRBJ2-1
cdr3_aa: CASSAGSGEQFF
cdr3_nt: TGTGCCAGTAGTGCGGGATCGGGGGAGCAGTTCTTC

v_call: TRBV7-9
d_call: .
clone_size: .
j_call: TRBJ1-1
cdr3_aa: CASSNQRQLNTEAFF
cdr3_nt: TGTGCCAGCAGCAACCAAAGACAGTTGAACACTGAAGCTTTCTTT

v_call: TRBV29-1
d_call: TRBD2
clone_size: .
j_call: TRBJ2-3
cdr3_aa: CSLGLAGGTDTQYF
cdr3_nt: TGCAGCTTGGGACTAGCGGGAGGCACAGATACGCAGTATTTT

v_call: TRBV5-8
d_call: .
clone_size: once
j_call: TRBJ1-5
cdr3_aa: CASSPIFFGGNQPQHF
cdr3_nt: TGTGCCAGCAGCCCGATATTTTTTGGGGGCAATCAGCCCCAGCATTTT

v_call: TRBV2
d_call: .
clone_size: .
j_call: TRBJ2-7
cdr3_aa: CAISAYYEQYF
cdr3_nt: TGTGCCATCTCAGCGTACTACGAGCAGTACTTC